This record looks at one T cell receptor (beta chain) sequence and its context. This sample is drawn from a study of beta chain features in type 1 diabetes. As every portion of the isolated RNA was reverse transcribed, the sequencing read expressed TCRB transcripts. The protocol was immunoSEQ multiplex PCR, while the TCRdb copy is restricted to in-frame clones and leaves out a portion. Found here are some 300,000 clones, under 8.5% of them singletons; the top ten hold about 0.93%. Blood was drawn once from each donor into heparinised tubes. The draws averaged around 110 mL. Germline V gene lookup returns CDR1 KGHSH and CDR2 LQKENI. This CDR3 has 13 amino acids. Trimming cost V 4 bases and J 4 bases, with 10 bases left between them.

This chain connects TRBV18 to TRBJ1-1; tentative D call: TRBD1 (5 bases). The origin of this receptor is a woman aged 18-29 years in good health. Source material: central memory CD4+ T cells from blood. The CDR3 is CASSRLGGTEAFF. CDR3 nucleotide sequence: TGTGCCAGCTCACGCCTCGGGGGCACTGAAGCTTTCTTT.